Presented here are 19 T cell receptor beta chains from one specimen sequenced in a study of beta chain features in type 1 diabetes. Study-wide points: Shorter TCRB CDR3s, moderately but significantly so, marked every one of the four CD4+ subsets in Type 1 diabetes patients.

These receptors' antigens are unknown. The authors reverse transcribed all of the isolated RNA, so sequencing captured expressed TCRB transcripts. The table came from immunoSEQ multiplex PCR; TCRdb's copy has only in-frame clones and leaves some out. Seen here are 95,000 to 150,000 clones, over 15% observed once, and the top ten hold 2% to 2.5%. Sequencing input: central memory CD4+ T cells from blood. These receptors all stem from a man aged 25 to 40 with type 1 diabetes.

CDR3 DNA: TGTGCCAGCAGTTTACGTAGTGGAGGGACTAGCGGAAACAATGAGCAGTTCTTC. Translated: CASSLRSGGTSGNNEQFF. This chain links TRBV27 with TRBJ2-1, with 11 bases lining up with TRBD2. The junction had 11 bases not matched to a gene; V was cut back by 2 bases and J by 5 bases. This CDR3 is 18 amino acids long. Germline assignment: CDR1 MNHEY and CDR2 SMNVEV (reference sequence).

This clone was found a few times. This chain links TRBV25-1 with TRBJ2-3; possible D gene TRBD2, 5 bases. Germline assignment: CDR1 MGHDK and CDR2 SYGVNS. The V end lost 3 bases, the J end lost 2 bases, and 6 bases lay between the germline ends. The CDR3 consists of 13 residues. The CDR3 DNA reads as TGTGCCAGCAGTGACGGGAACACAGATACGCAGTATTTT. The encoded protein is CASSDGNTDTQYF. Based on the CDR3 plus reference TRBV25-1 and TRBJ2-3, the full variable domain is EADIYQTPRYLVIGTGKKITLECSQTMGHDKMYWYQQDPGMELHLIHYSYGVNSTEKGDLSSESTVSRIRTEHFPLTLESARPSHTSQYLCASSDGNTDTQYFGPGTRLTVL.

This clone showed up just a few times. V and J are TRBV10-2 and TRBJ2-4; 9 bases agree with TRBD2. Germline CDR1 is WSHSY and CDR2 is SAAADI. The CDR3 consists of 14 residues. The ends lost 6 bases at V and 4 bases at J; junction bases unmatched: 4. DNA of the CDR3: TGCGCCAGCAGGAAGACTAGCGGAAAAAACATTCAGTACTTC. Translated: CASRKTSGKNIQYF.

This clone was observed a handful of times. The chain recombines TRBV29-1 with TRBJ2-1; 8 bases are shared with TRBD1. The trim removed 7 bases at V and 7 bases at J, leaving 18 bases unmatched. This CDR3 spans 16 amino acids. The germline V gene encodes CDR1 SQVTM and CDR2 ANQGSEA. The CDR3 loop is CSAFVRQTGAVNEQFF. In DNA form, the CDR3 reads TGCAGCGCCTTCGTAAGACAGACAGGGGCAGTGAATGAGCAGTTCTTC.

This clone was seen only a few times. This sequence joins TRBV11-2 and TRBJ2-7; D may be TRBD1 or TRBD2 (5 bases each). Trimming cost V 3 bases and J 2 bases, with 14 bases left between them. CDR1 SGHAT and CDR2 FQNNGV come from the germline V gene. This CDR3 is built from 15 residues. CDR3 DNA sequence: TGTGCCAGCAGCTTCGACCGGGACCGAGCCTACGAGCAGTACTTC. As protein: CASSFDRDRAYEQYF. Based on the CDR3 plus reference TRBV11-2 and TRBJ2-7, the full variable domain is EAGVAQSPRYKIIEKRQSVAFWCNPISGHATLYWYQQILGQGPKLLIQFQNNGVVDDSQLPKDRFSAERLKGVDSTLKIQPAKLEDSAVYLCASSFDRDRAYEQYFGPGTRLTVT.

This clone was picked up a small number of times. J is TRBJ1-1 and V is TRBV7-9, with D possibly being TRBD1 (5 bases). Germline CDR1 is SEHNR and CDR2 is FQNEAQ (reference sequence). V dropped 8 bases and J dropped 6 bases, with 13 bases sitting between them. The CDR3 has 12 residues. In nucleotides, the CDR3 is TGTGCCAGCTTCGGGATGGGGCCTGAAGCTTTCTTT. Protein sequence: CASFGMGPEAFF.

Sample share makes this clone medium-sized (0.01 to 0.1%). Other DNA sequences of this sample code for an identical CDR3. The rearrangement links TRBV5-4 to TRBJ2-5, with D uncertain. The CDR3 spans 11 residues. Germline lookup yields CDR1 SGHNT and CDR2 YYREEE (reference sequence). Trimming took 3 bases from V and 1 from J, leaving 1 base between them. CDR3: CASSSQETQYF. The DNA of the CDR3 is TGTGCCAGCAGCTCCCAAGAGACCCAGTACTTC.

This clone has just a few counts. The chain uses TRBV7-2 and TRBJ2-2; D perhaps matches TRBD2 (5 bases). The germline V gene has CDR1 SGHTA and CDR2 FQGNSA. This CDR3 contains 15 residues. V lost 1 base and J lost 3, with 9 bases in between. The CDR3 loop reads CASSLELRDTGELFF. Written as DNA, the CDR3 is TGTGCCAGCAGCTTAGAATTGAGGGACACCGGGGAGCTGTTTTTT.

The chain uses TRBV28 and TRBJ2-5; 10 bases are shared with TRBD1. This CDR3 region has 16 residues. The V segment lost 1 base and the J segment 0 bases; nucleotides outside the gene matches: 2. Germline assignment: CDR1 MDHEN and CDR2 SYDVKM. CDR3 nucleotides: TGTGCCAGCAGTTTATTAGGGACAGGGGACCAAGAGACCCAGTACTTC. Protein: CASSLLGTGDQETQYF.

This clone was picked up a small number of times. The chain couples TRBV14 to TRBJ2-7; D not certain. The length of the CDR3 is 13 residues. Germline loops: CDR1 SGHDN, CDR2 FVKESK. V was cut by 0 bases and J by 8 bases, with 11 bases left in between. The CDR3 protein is CASSQDAGAKQYF. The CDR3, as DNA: TGTGCCAGCAGCCAAGATGCAGGTGCCAAGCAGTACTTC.

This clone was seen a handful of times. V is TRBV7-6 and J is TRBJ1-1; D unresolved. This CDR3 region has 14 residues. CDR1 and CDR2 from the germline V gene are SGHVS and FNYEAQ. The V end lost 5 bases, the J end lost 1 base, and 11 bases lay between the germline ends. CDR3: CASSPTASNTEAFF. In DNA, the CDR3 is TGTGCCAGCAGCCCCACGGCGTCGAACACTGAAGCTTTCTTT.

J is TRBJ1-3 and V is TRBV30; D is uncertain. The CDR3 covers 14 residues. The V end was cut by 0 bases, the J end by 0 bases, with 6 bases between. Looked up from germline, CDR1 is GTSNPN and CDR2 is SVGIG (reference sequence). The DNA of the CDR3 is TGTGCCTGGAGTGTCGACCTCTCTGGAAACACCATATATTTT. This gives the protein CAWSVDLSGNTIYF.

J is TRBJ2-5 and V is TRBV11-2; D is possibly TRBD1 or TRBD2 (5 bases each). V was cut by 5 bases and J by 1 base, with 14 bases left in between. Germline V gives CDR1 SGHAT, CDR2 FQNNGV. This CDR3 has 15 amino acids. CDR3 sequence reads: CASSLGAATQETQYF. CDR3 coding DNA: TGTGCCAGCAGCCTCGGGGCAGCGACCCAAGAGACCCAGTACTTC.

The CDR3 DNA sequence: TGTGCCAGCTCACCCGGGACAGGGGGCCCTGATTCACCCCTCCACTTT. It yields the protein CASSPGTGGPDSPLHF. The chain recombines TRBV18 with TRBJ1-6, with TRBD1 identical over 12 bases. This CDR3 has 16 residues. J lost 8 bases, V lost 3 bases, and 5 bases had no gene match. CDR1 and CDR2 (germline): KGHSH, LQKENI.

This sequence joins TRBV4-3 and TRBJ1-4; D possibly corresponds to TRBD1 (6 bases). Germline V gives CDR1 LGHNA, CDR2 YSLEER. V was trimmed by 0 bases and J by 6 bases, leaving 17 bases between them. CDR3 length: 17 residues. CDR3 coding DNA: TGCGCCAGCAGCCAAGATCAATTCTCGGACAGCCATGAAAAACTGTTTTTT. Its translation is CASSQDQFSDSHEKLFF.

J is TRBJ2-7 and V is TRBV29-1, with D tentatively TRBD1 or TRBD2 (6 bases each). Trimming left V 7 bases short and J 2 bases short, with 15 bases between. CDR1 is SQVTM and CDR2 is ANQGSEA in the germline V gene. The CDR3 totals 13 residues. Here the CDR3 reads CSATGGGTYEQYF. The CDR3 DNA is TGCAGCGCGACAGGAGGGGGAACCTACGAGCAGTACTTC.

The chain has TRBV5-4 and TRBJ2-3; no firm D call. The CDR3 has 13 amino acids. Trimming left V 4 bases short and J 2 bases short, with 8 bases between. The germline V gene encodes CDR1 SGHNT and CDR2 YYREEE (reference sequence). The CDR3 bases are TGTGCCAGCAGCCAACAGCTCACAGATACGCAGTATTTT. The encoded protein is CASSQQLTDTQYF. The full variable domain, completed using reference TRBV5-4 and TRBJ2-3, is ETGVTQSPTHLIKTRGQQVTLRCSSQSGHNTVSWYQQALGQGPQFIFQYYREEENGRGNFPPRFSGLQFPNYSSELNVNALELDDSALYLCASSQQLTDTQYFGPGTRLTVL.

CDR3 protein: CASSSSLIDQPQHF. CDR3 in DNA: TGTGCCAGCAGCTCGTCATTGATCGATCAGCCCCAGCATTTT. The chain links TRBV7-8 to TRBJ1-5, with D unclear. Germline V CDR1 and CDR2: SGHVS, FQNEAQ. V shed 4 bases and J shed 5 bases, with 12 bases lying between them. The CDR3 sequence is 14 residues long.

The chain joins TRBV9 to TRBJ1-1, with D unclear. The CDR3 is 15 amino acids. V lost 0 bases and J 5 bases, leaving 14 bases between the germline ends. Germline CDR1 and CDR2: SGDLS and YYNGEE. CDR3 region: CASSVEGRLETEAFF. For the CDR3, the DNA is TGTGCCAGCAGCGTAGAGGGCAGACTCGAGACTGAAGCTTTCTTT.